This passage covers 27 T cell receptor beta chains from one sample sequenced in a study of breast tumors, draining lymph nodes, adjacent tissues. Each CDR3 protein gets one entry after TCRdb re-called the multiplex PCR reads with MiXCR. The data hold 45,000 to 65,000 distinct CDR3 sequences, with roughly two fifths observed a single time. Sequencing used breast tumor tissue. The receptors come from a female donor with breast cancer. Some clones in this sample may be carry-over from other donors' samples.

Comments on this clonotype: A read error may produce the germline difference seen at one junction end. This chain uses TRBV20-1 with TRBJ1-1, with D possibly matching TRBD1 (6 bases). CDR3 length equals 12 residues. The germline CDR1 and CDR2 sequences are DFQATT and SNEGSKA (reference sequence). The CDR3 sequence is CSDIQGRTEAFF. The CDR3 DNA is TGCAGTGATATACAGGGAAGGACTGAAGCTTTCTTC.

This clonotype was picked up a small number of times. This chain links TRBV19 with TRBJ2-1; D gene ambiguous. V lost 9 bases to trimming and J lost 3 bases, with 15 bases between them. The CDR3 spans 14 residues. Germline values: CDR1 LNHDA, CDR2 SQIVND (reference sequence). CDR3 bases: TGTGCCAGCCGAAGTGAAGGGTTCTACAATGAGCAGTTCTTC. Translation: CASRSEGFYNEQFF.

As regards this clonotype: A read error may explain this, as a much larger clone is one base away. The V call is TRBV6-2 or TRBV6-3, the J call TRBJ2-1, with 8 positions matching TRBD1. The CDR3 length is 15 residues. The germline V gene has CDR1 MNHEY and CDR2 SVGEGT. The V segment lost 5 bases and the J segment 2 bases; nucleotides outside the gene matches: 5. The CDR3 reads CASSHQGAAYNEQFF. The DNA of the CDR3 is TGTGCCAGCAGTCACCAGGGGGCCGCCTACAATGAGCAGTTCTTC.

This clonotype was seen many times. J is TRBJ1-5 and V is TRBV12-3 or TRBV12-4; 7 bases line up with TRBD1. This CDR3 has 18 amino acids. J gave up 0 bases and V 3 bases, and 11 bases lay outside the gene matches. CDR3 DNA sequence: TGTGCCAGCAGTTTGACCTTACAGGGACAGAATAGCAATCAGCCCCAGCATTTT. Amino acid sequence: CASSLTLQGQNSNQPQHF.

Notes on this clonotype: Its ends do not fully match the called genes, so a read error is possible. V usage is TRBV10-2 and J usage is TRBJ1-1; weak D call: TRBD1 (6 bases). Germline CDR1 WSHSY, CDR2 SAAADI. This CDR3 comprises 15 residues. The CDR3 loop reads CASSDRGAGNAEAFF. CDR3 nucleotides: TGCGCCAGCAGTGATCGGGGGGCGGGGAACGCTGAAGCTTTCTTT.

This clonotype was seen at least ten times. The chain uses TRBV12-3 or TRBV12-4 and TRBJ2-7; TRBD2 agrees at 10 bases. This CDR3 has 16 amino acids. V trimming: 3 bases; J trimming: 5 bases; junction bases outside the gene matches: 10. The CDR3 DNA follows: TGTGCCAGCAGTTTTTCAGCGGGAGGGAGGGAAAACGAGCAGTACTTC. Protein product: CASSFSAGGRENEQYF.

V gene TRBV7-9 combines with J gene TRBJ2-3; 7 positions match TRBD2. From germline, CDR1 is SEHNR and CDR2 FQNEAQ (reference sequence). The CDR3 length is 16 residues. The V segment lost 1 base and the J segment 4 bases; nucleotides outside the gene matches: 8. CDR3 amino acids: CASSLGPAGVADTQYF. The CDR3 DNA is TGTGCCAGCAGCTTAGGGCCGGCGGGAGTCGCAGATACGCAGTATTTT.

Comments on this clonotype: Possible read error: a much larger clone is one base away. The J gene is TRBJ1-3, the V gene TRBV6-5; D is uncertain. CDR1 MNHEY and CDR2 SVGAGI come from the germline V gene. This CDR3 has 14 amino acids. Trimming took 5 bases from V and 4 from J, leaving 12 bases between them. The CDR3 DNA reads TGTGCCAGCAGTCCCCACAATAAGGGAAACACCATATATTTT. It codes for CASSPHNKGNTIYF.

This clonotype was seen ten or more times. The genes are TRBV6-5 and TRBJ2-7, with 7 nucleotides matching TRBD1. J lost 1 base, V lost 5 bases, and 5 bases had no gene match. The germline CDR1 and CDR2 sequences are MNHEY and SVGAGI. The CDR3 loop spans 14 amino acids. The DNA of the CDR3 is TGTGCCAGCAGTCGACAGGGCACGTCCTACGAGCAGTACTTC. Amino acid sequence: CASSRQGTSYEQYF.

J is TRBJ2-3 and V is TRBV9; D is unclear. The CDR3 spans 13 residues. The V gene's germline CDR1 is SGDLS and CDR2 YYNGEE. Trimming cost V 0 bases and J 5 bases, with 7 bases left between them. This CDR3 is CASSVVPLDTQYF. DNA of the CDR3: TGTGCCAGCAGCGTAGTCCCGCTAGATACGCAGTATTTT.

This clonotype occurred many times. V and J are TRBV25-1 and TRBJ2-7, with 11 bases that match TRBD2. This CDR3 has 14 residues. Germline CDR1 MGHDK, CDR2 SYGVNS. J was trimmed by 2 bases and V by 4 bases; bases with no gene match: 1. Here the CDR3 reads CASSGSGRAYEQYF. The CDR3 region has the DNA TGTGCCAGCAGTGGTAGCGGGAGGGCCTACGAGCAGTACTTC.

Remarks on this clonotype: This may be a read error, as it is one base from a much larger clone. The genes are TRBV19 and TRBJ1-5; no definite D call. The CDR3 consists of 16 residues. The germline V gene encodes CDR1 LNHDA and CDR2 SQIVND (reference sequence). Deletions cut 4 bases from V and 0 bases from J, with 13 bases between. CDR3 bases: TGTGCCAGTAGTACATCCTCATGGAGTAGCAATCAGCCCCAGCATTTT. The encoded protein is CASSTSSWSSNQPQHF.

This clonotype was observed many times. The chain carries TRBV30 and TRBJ1-5; D possibly corresponds to TRBD1 (6 bases). Per the germline V gene, CDR1 is GTSNPN and CDR2 is SVGIG (reference sequence). Trimming stripped 3 bases from V and 6 bases from J, with 12 bases between. The CDR3 length is 13 residues. The CDR3 loop is CAWSRGGSQPQHF. The CDR3 nucleotides read TGTGCCTGGAGCAGGGGAGGGAGTCAGCCCCAGCATTTT.

A word on this clonotype: The junction shows a germline mismatch at one end, possibly a read error. This chain connects TRBV7-8 to TRBJ2-1, with a tentative D call TRBD1 (6 bases). Looked up from germline, CDR1 is SGHVS and CDR2 is FQNEAQ. The CDR3 spans 14 residues. The CDR3 spells CASSSLTLDSEQSF. Written as DNA, the CDR3 is TGTGCCAGCAGCTCCCTGACTTTGGACAGTGAGCAGTCCTTC.

This clonotype occurred many times. This sequence joins TRBV6-4 and TRBJ1-5, with TRBD1 as a possible D gene (5 bases). Germline V gene sequence: CDR1 MRHNA, CDR2 SNTAGT. The CDR3 is made up of 13 amino acids. V was cut by 3 bases and J by 6 bases, with 9 bases left in between. The CDR3 sequence is CASSEQEGQPQHF. CDR3 DNA sequence: TGTGCCAGCAGTGAACAGGAGGGTCAGCCCCAGCATTTT.

This clonotype was counted ten times or more. The rearrangement uses TRBV19 and TRBJ1-1; 9 nucleotides match TRBD1. Trimming at V came to 6 bases and at J to 4 bases, leaving 9 bases not matched to a gene. Germline values: CDR1 LNHDA, CDR2 SQIVND (reference sequence). CDR3 length: 15 amino acids. The CDR3 DNA is TGTGCCAGTAGCTTTAGCGGGACAGGGATCACTGAAGCTTTCTTT. Its protein is CASSFSGTGITEAFF.

This clonotype appeared many times. The chain has TRBV12-3 or TRBV12-4 and TRBJ1-1; TRBD1 aligns across 10 bases. CDR3 length equals 14 residues. The V segment lost 7 bases and the J segment 4 bases; nucleotides outside the gene matches: 6. CDR3 in DNA: TGTGCCAGCACCGAGACAGGGGGCGGCACTGAAGCTTTCTTT. This encodes CASTETGGGTEAFF.

This clonotype was observed many times. This chain links TRBV7-6 with TRBJ1-1, with unresolved D. Between the trimmed V and J ends, which lost 1 base and 2 bases, there was a span of 8 bases. Germline CDR1 and CDR2: SGHVS and FNYEAQ. This CDR3 spans 14 amino acids. CDR3 coding DNA: TGTGCCAGCAGCTTAGGACTTGATAACACTGAAGCTTTCTTT. It yields the protein CASSLGLDNTEAFF.

This clonotype was seen ten or more times. The genes are TRBV6-5 and TRBJ1-4, with a possible D match to TRBD1 (5 bases). V dropped 6 bases and J dropped 3 bases, with 14 bases sitting between them. The CDR3 sequence is 15 residues long. CDR1 and CDR2 (germline): MNHEY, SVGAGI. This chain's CDR3 is CASSPRGSANEKLFF. CDR3 nucleotide sequence: TGTGCCAGCAGCCCCCGGGGCTCCGCTAATGAAAAACTGTTTTTT.

This clonotype showed up many times. DNA of the CDR3: TGTGCCAGCAGCTCTTATAGCGGGAGGTTCTACGAGCAGTACTTC. Translating gives CASSSYSGRFYEQYF. The chain joins TRBV13 to TRBJ2-7; 10 bases agree with TRBD2. CDR1 and CDR2 (germline): PRHDT, FYEKMQ (reference sequence). The junction had 6 bases not matched to a gene; V was cut back by 4 bases and J by 3 bases. This CDR3 spans 15 amino acids.

This clonotype was observed at least ten times. The chain couples TRBV24-1 to TRBJ2-2; D uncertain. In germline, CDR1 is KGHDR, CDR2 SFDVKD. This CDR3 region has 14 residues. The ends were cut back, 3 bases at V and 7 bases at J, with 11 bases in the middle. The CDR3 loop is CATSDHYSNGELFF. The CDR3 DNA reads TGTGCCACCAGTGATCACTATTCCAACGGGGAGCTGTTTTTT.

There are a few counts of this clonotype. The chain recombines TRBV28 with TRBJ2-3; D gene unclear. The CDR3 is 12 residues long. V was cut by 7 bases and J by 6 bases, with 11 bases left in between. Germline CDR1 reads MDHEN; CDR2 reads SYDVKM. CDR3 DNA sequence: TGTGCCAGCACCCTGTCCGGGGATACGCAGTATTTT. This translates into CASTLSGDTQYF. Full variable domain (outside the CDR3, taken from reference TRBV28 and TRBJ2-3): DVKVTQSSRYLVKRTGEKVFLECVQDMDHENMFWYRQDPGLGLRLIYFSYDVKMKEKGDIPEGYSVSREKKERFSLILESASTNQTSMYLCASTLSGDTQYFGPGTRLTVL.

There are a few counts of this clonotype. Because it lacks the conserved phenylalanine or tryptophan at the end, this CDR3 is likely a read error. It is unclear where the CDR3 begins or ends on the DNA, so no DNA is shown, and the CDR3 is as TCRdb lists it. The chain has TRBV2 and TRBJ1-6; the D segment call TRBD1 is taken from the table without a DNA check. The CDR3 sequence runs 8 residues, both termini included. Germline V gene sequence: CDR1 SNHLY, CDR2 FYNNEI. This CDR3 reads CASRRSPS.

This clonotype was seen many times. The V and J genes are TRBV25-1 and TRBJ1-2; a possible D gene is TRBD1 (5 bases). CDR1 MGHDK and CDR2 SYGVNS come from the germline V gene. V was shortened by 4 bases and J by 4 bases, with 10 bases between the two germline ends. The CDR3 is 13 amino acids. As DNA, the CDR3 is TGTGCCAGCAGTGGGGACGGCCGCTATGGCTACACCTTC. Translated: CASSGDGRYGYTF.

This clonotype ranks as medium-sized. This chain connects TRBV2 to TRBJ1-4, with a tentative D call TRBD1 (5 bases). Trimming pared 6 bases from V and 2 bases from J, leaving 19 bases between. The CDR3 has 17 residues. Germline CDR1 and CDR2: SNHLY and FYNNEI. Here the CDR3 reads CASSPGGVGLTNEKLFF. The CDR3 DNA is TGTGCCAGCAGCCCCGGAGGGGTCGGTCTCACTAATGAAAAACTGTTTTTT.

In regard to this clonotype: Since no conserved phenylalanine or tryptophan closes the CDR3, a read error is the likely cause. The chain has TRBV28 and TRBJ1-1; 9 bases align to TRBD1. Germline V gives CDR1 MDHEN, CDR2 SYDVKM. CDR3 size: 14 residues. The trim removed 5 bases at V and 8 bases at J, leaving 9 bases unmatched. CDR3 sequence: CASSQTQGAAEAFL. CDR3 in DNA: TGTGCCAGCAGTCAAACACAGGGGGCTGCCGAAGCTTTCCTT.

The chain recombines TRBV19 with TRBJ1-2; D call uncertain. This CDR3 has 17 residues. Trimming cost V 5 bases and J 4 bases, with 23 bases left between them. Germline CDR1 LNHDA, CDR2 SQIVND (reference sequence). CDR3 nucleotide sequence: TGTGCCAGTAGTCCCACGGGAAGGAGGGCCTCTGGCTATGGCTACACCTTC. Translation: CASSPTGRRASGYGYTF.